This record covers a single TCR beta chain. A much larger clone sits a single nucleotide away, making a read error possible. The entry originates in a study of identical twins. Through template switching, a universal primer site was introduced, and the cDNA contained unique molecular identifiers. MiXCR was run by TCRdb on the 5' RACE reads, yielding one entry per CDR3 protein. The sample has about 500,000 distinct CDR3 sequences; roughly an eighth are singletons. The CDR3 has 15 amino acids. In germline, CDR1 is SGHAT, CDR2 FQNNGV. Trimming took 3 bases from V and 1 from J, leaving 12 bases between them. The same specimen was also included in a second study, on yellow fever vaccine responses in identical twins.

The gene calls are TRBV11-2 and TRBJ2-5, with D uncertain. The sequenced sample was CD4+ T cells sorted from blood. The sequence was obtained from a woman younger than 35 in good health. CDR3 region: CASSFNTIPQETQYF. The DNA for the CDR3 is TGTGCCAGCAGCTTTAATACGATCCCCCAAGAGACCCAGTACTTC.